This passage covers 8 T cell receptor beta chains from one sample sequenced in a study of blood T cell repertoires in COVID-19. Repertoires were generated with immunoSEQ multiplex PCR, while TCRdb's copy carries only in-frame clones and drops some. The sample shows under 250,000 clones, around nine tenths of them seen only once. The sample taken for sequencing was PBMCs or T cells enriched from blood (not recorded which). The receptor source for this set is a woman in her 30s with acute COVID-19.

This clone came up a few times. CDR3 sequence (DNA): TGCGCCAGCAGCCCGAGGGCAGGTGAAACGTGGCAGTTCTTC. Protein sequence: CASSPRAGETWQFF. The chain combines TRBV5-1 with TRBJ2-1; weak D call: TRBD2 (5 bases). The CDR3 runs to 14 residues. V shed 4 bases and J shed 12 bases, with 20 bases lying between them. In germline, CDR1 is SGHRS, CDR2 YFSETQ.

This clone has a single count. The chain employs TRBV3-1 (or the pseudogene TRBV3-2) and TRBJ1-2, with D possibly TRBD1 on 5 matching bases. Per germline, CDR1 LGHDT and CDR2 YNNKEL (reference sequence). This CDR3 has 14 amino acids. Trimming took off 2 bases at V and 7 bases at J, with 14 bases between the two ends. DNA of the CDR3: TGTGCCAGCAGCCAAAGGACAAGGCATAGTGGCTACACCTTC. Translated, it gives CASSQRTRHSGYTF.

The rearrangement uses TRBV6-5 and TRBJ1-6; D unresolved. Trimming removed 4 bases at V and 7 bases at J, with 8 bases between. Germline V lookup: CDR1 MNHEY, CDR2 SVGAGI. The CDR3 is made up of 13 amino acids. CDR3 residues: CASSSGWNSPLHF. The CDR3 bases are TGTGCCAGCAGTTCCGGGTGGAATTCACCCCTCCACTTT.

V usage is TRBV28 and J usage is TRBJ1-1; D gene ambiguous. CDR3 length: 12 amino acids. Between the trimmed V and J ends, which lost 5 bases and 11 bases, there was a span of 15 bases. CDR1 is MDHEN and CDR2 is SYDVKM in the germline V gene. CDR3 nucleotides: TGTGCCAGCAGTCCCCTAGTAGGAGAGGCTTTCTTT. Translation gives CASSPLVGEAFF.

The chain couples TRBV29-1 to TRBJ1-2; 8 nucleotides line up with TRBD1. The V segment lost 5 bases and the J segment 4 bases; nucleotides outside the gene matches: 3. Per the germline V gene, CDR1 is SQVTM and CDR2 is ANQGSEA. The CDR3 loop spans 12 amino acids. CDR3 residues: CSVTGGSYGYTF. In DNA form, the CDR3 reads TGCAGCGTTACAGGGGGGAGCTATGGCTACACCTTC.

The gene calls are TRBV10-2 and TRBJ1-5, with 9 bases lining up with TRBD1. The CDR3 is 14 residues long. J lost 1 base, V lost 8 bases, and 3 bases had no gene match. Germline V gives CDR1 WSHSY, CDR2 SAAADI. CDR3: CASQDRGSNQPQHF. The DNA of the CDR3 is TGCGCCAGCCAAGACAGGGGGAGCAATCAGCCCCAGCATTTT.

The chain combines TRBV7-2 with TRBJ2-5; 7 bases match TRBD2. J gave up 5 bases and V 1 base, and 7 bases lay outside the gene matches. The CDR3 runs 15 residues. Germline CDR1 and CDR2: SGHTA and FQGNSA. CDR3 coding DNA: TGTGCCAGCAGCTTAGGTGGCGGGCGGGGGGAGACCCAGTACTTC. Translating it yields CASSLGGGRGETQYF.

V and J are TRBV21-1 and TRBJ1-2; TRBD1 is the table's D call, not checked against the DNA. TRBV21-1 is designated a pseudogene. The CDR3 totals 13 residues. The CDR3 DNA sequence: TGTGCCAGCAGCAAAAAGGGACACGATGGCTACACCTTC. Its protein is CASSKKGHDGYTF.